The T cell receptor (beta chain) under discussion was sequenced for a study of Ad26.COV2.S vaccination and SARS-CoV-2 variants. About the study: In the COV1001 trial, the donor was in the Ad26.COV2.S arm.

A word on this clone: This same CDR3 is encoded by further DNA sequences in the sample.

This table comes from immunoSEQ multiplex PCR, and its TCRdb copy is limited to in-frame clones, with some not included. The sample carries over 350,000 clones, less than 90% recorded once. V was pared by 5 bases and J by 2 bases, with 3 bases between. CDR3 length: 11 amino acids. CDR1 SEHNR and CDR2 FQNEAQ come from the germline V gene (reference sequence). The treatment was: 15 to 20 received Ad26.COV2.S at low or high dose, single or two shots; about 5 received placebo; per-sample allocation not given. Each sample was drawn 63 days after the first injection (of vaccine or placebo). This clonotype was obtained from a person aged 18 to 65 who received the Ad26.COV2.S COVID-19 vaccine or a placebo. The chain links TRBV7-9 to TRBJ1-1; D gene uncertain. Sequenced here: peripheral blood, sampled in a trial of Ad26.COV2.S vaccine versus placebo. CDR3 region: CASSSNTEAFF. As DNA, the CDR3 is TGTGCCAGCAGCAGTAACACTGAAGCTTTCTTT.